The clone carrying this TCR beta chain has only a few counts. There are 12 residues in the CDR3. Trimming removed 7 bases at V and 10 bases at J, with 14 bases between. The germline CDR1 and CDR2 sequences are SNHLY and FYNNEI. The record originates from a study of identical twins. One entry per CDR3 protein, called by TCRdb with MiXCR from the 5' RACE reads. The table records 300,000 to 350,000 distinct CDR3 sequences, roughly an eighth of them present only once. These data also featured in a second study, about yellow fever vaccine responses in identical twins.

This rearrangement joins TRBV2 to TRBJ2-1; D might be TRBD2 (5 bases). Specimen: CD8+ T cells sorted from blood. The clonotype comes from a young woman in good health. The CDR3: CASIGVAGEQFF. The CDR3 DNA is TGTGCCAGCATCGGGGTCGCTGGGGAGCAGTTCTTC.